This TCR beta chain was captured by sequencing in a study of CD8 T cells in ankylosing spondylitis. Whole-study findings and limits: Clones linked with disease were CD8+ and fairly uncommon in the peripheral blood. Matched ankylosing spondylitis synovial fluid reportedly showed significant enrichment of disease-linked clones. Blood of patients with ankylosing spondylitis appeared to be characterized by a TCR beta motif of eight highly homologous variants.

The sample holds a few counts of this clonotype. Its antigen is unidentified. Trimming took 6 bases from V and 5 from J, leaving 11 bases between them. Germline values: CDR1 SQVTM, CDR2 ANQGSEA. The CDR3 covers 12 residues. Quantitative 5'-RACE was performed with molecular barcodes, and it yielded the TCR beta libraries. A single record per CDR3 protein comes from TCRdb applying MiXCR to the 5' RACE reads. This table has 400,000 or so distinct CDR3 sequences, more than 25% appearing once. V and J are TRBV29-1 and TRBJ2-1; D is possibly TRBD1 or TRBD2 (5 bases each). The sequence derives from a male donor with ankylosing spondylitis. Sample: blood, either unsorted or a sorted T cell fraction (not recorded which). The CDR3 reads CSVGVQNNEQFF. DNA for the CDR3: TGCAGCGTGGGGGTGCAGAACAATGAGCAGTTCTTC.